These 26 T cell receptor beta chains originate from one sample sequenced in a study of T cells after yellow fever vaccination. A single record per CDR3 protein comes from TCRdb applying MiXCR to the 5' RACE reads. The sample carries around 500,000 distinct CDR3 sequences, about a fifth recorded once. The input for sequencing was PBMCs, taken about 20 days after the first yellow fever vaccination. These receptors originate from a man between 18 and 29 years old who received the YFV17D yellow fever vaccine.

The chain uses TRBV20-1 and TRBJ1-1, with TRBD1 identical over 7 bases. The J segment lost 1 base and the V segment lost 6 bases, leaving 5 bases of the junction unmatched. The CDR3 contains 13 residues. Germline V gene sequence: CDR1 DFQATT, CDR2 SNEGSKA (reference sequence). CDR3 sequence (DNA): TGCAGTGCCCGGGGACAGTCGAACACTGAAGCTTTCTTT. Amino acid sequence: CSARGQSNTEAFF.

This clonotype was detected ten times or more. This sequence joins TRBV7-2 and TRBJ1-5; the D gene is possibly TRBD1 (5 bases). Trimming took 5 bases from V and 7 from J, leaving 12 bases between them. CDR3 length equals 13 residues. Germline lookup yields CDR1 SGHTA and CDR2 FQGNSA. The CDR3 region is CASSTRGQQPQHF. The CDR3 DNA is TGTGCCAGCAGCACAAGAGGACAACAGCCCCAGCATTTT.

A few counts support this clonotype. The chain joins TRBV6-1 to TRBJ2-1, with TRBD1 identical over 10 bases. The germline V gene has CDR1 MNHNS and CDR2 SASEGT. J was trimmed by 7 bases and V by 6 bases; bases with no gene match: 6. The CDR3 spans 14 residues. The chain's CDR3 is CASRRDRGGNEQFF. The CDR3, as DNA: TGTGCCAGCAGGAGGGACAGGGGCGGGAATGAGCAGTTCTTC.

This clonotype has just a few counts. The chain joins TRBV25-1 to TRBJ2-3; TRBD2 might be the D (6 bases). The CDR3 consists of 15 residues. Germline loops: CDR1 MGHDK, CDR2 SYGVNS. Trimming cost V 3 bases and J 2 bases, with 12 bases left between them. In nucleotides, the CDR3 is TGTGCCAGCAGTGATCTAGCGAAGTACACAGATACGCAGTATTTT. As protein: CASSDLAKYTDTQYF.

V is TRBV7-9 and J is TRBJ2-7; D is undetermined. This CDR3 has 14 residues. The germline gives CDR1 SEHNR, CDR2 FQNEAQ (reference sequence). With 0 bases removed from V and 2 bases from J, the gap between germline ends came to 8 bases. CDR3 protein: CASSLAAIPYEQYV. In DNA form, the CDR3 reads TGTGCCAGCAGCTTAGCAGCGATCCCCTACGAGCAGTACGTC.

This chain links TRBV9 with TRBJ1-5; no definite D call. The ends were cut back, 7 bases at V and 2 bases at J, with 16 bases in the middle. Germline CDR1 is SGDLS and CDR2 is YYNGEE. CDR3 length: 15 residues. The CDR3 is CASPLAKGGNQPQHF. As DNA, the CDR3 is TGTGCCAGCCCGTTGGCCAAGGGAGGCAATCAGCCCCAGCATTTT.

This clonotype was seen more than once but under ten times. This chain joins TRBV28 and TRBJ2-3, with 12 bases aligning to TRBD2. Trimming removed 5 bases from V and 2 bases from J; junction bases left unmatched: 11. Per germline, CDR1 MDHEN and CDR2 SYDVKM. The CDR3 length is 18 residues. CDR3 residues: CASSPSGLAGGNTDTQYF. The CDR3 DNA reads TGTGCCAGCAGTCCGTCGGGCCTAGCGGGGGGGAACACAGATACGCAGTATTTT.

This clonotype was seen a few times. The CDR3 region is CSVNGEGALAFF. CDR3 nucleotide sequence: TGCAGCGTTAACGGGGAGGGAGCGTTAGCTTTCTTT. V usage is TRBV29-1 and J usage is TRBJ1-1; the D is unclear. This CDR3 contains 12 residues. Germline values: CDR1 SQVTM, CDR2 ANQGSEA. The V and J ends lost 5 bases and 10 bases respectively, with 17 bases between them. The whole variable domain, filled in from reference TRBV29-1 and TRBJ1-1, reads SAVISQKPSRDICQRGTSLTIQCQVDSQVTMMFWYRQQPGQSLTLIATANQGSEATYESGFVIDKFPISRPNLTFSTLTVSNMSPEDSSIYLCSVNGEGALAFFGQGTRLTVV.

The rearrangement uses TRBV3-1 and TRBJ2-1; tentative D call: TRBD2 (6 bases). Trimming left V 0 bases short and J 7 bases short, with 19 bases between. The germline gives CDR1 LGHDT, CDR2 YNNKEL (reference sequence). This CDR3 spans 17 amino acids. The CDR3, as DNA: TGTGCCAGCAGCCAAGATCTATTAGCGGAGGGCGCAAATGAGCAGTTCTTC. Translated: CASSQDLLAEGANEQFF.

This chain joins TRBV7-2 and TRBJ2-7; perhaps TRBD2 as D (5 bases). V was clipped by 3 bases and J by 2 bases, with 11 bases between them. CDR3 length: 14 residues. In germline, CDR1 is SGHTA, CDR2 FQGNSA. The CDR3 DNA follows: TGTGCCAGCAGCTTCACAGCGGCCCCCTACGAGCAGTACTTC. The encoded protein is CASSFTAAPYEQYF.

The chain couples TRBV7-9 to TRBJ2-1, with D possibly matching TRBD2 (6 bases). The CDR3 consists of 15 residues. V was cut by 7 bases and J by 0 bases, with 13 bases left in between. Per the germline V gene, CDR1 is SEHNR and CDR2 is FQNEAQ (reference sequence). CDR3 coding DNA: TGTGCCAGCACCGGGGGTAGCTTCTCCTACAATGAGCAGTTCTTC. Translating it yields CASTGGSFSYNEQFF.

A few counts support this clonotype. J is TRBJ2-7 and V is TRBV12-3 or TRBV12-4; D unresolved. Trimming stripped 3 bases from V and 5 bases from J, with 11 bases between. This CDR3 has 13 amino acids. CDR3 coding DNA: TGTGCCAGCAGTTTTACATCCGGCCACGAGCAGTACGTC. Its translation is CASSFTSGHEQYV.

This clonotype was seen only a few times. V and J are TRBV12-3 or TRBV12-4 and TRBJ2-7; D uncertain. There are 14 residues in the CDR3. Trimming removed 2 bases at V and 2 bases at J, with 10 bases between. The CDR3 region is CASSLPRWTYEQYV. The CDR3 region has the DNA TGTGCCAGCAGTTTACCGCGATGGACCTACGAGCAGTACGTC.

This clonotype came up a few times. The genes are TRBV12-3 or TRBV12-4 and TRBJ2-1; a possible D gene is TRBD2 (5 bases). V lost 8 bases to trimming and J lost 8 bases, with 16 bases between them. The CDR3 length is 13 residues. CDR3 DNA: TGTGCCAGCGCCTGGCCGGGGATCTATGAGCAGTTCTTC. Its translation: CASAWPGIYEQFF.

The table lists this clonotype with a few counts. The chain uses TRBV15 and TRBJ2-7; D is unresolved. Germline assignment: CDR1 LNHNV and CDR2 YYDKDF (reference sequence). The CDR3 is made up of 15 amino acids. The germline V and J ends were trimmed by 0 bases and 0 bases, with 9 bases remaining between them. The CDR3 bases are TGTGCCACCAGCAGAGATCGAGACGCCTCCTACGAGCAGTACGTC. The encoded protein is CATSRDRDASYEQYV.

The CDR3 nucleotides read TGCGCCAGCAGCGAGGTCGGGACTTATGGCTACACCTTC. Protein product: CASSEVGTYGYTF. The rearrangement uses TRBV5-1 and TRBJ1-2, with D tentatively TRBD1 (5 bases). V shed 4 bases and J shed 5 bases, with 12 bases lying between them. This CDR3 has 13 residues. Germline V gives CDR1 SGHRS, CDR2 YFSETQ.

This clonotype occurred a few times. This sequence joins TRBV20-1 and TRBJ1-2; 9 bases fit TRBD1. Germline CDR1 reads DFQATT; CDR2 reads SNEGSKA (reference sequence). V shed 5 bases, J shed 3 bases, and the junction held 10 bases outside the gene matches. The CDR3 is made up of 15 amino acids. The DNA of the CDR3 is TGCAGTGCTGACGCCCCAGGACAGGGGTACTATGGCTACACCTTC. This gives the protein CSADAPGQGYYGYTF.

The chain links TRBV5-5 to TRBJ1-1; D is perhaps TRBD1 (5 bases). Trimming removed 4 bases at V and 0 bases at J, with 10 bases between. The germline V gene encodes CDR1 SGHKS and CDR2 YYEKEE (reference sequence). The CDR3 spans 14 residues. CDR3 in DNA: TGTGCCAGCAGCGTGGGACCAATGAACACTGAAGCTTTCTTT. This codes for CASSVGPMNTEAFF.

This clonotype has more than one count but fewer than ten. The chain uses TRBV10-3 and TRBJ1-3; TRBD1 is a possible D gene (5 bases). The germline V gene has CDR1 ENHRY and CDR2 SYGVKD. Trimming left V 3 bases short and J 4 bases short, with 10 bases between. The CDR3 covers 14 residues. The CDR3 DNA reads as TGTGCCATCAGTGACAGGGTCCGAGGAAACACCATATATTTT. Its translation is CAISDRVRGNTIYF.

This sequence joins TRBV7-2 and TRBJ2-7; 8 bases are a match to TRBD2. The CDR3 is made up of 16 amino acids. Germline-derived CDR1 and CDR2 are SGHTA and FQGNSA. V lost 4 bases, J lost 4 bases, and 12 bases stayed unmatched. CDR3 DNA: TGTGCCAGCAGCTGGAAACCGGGACTAGATGTGTACGAGCAGTACTTC. Translating gives CASSWKPGLDVYEQYF. The complete variable domain, with remaining parts taken from reference TRBV7-2 and TRBJ2-7, reads GAGVSQSPSNKVTEKGKDVELRCDPISGHTALYWYRQSLGQGLEFLIYFQGNSAPDKSGLPSDRFSAERTGGSVSTLTIQRTQQEDSAVYLCASSWKPGLDVYEQYFGPGTRLTVT.

This clonotype was found a few times. The chain has TRBV7-9 and TRBJ2-5; 9 nucleotides align to TRBD1. Trimming cost V 1 base and J 2 bases; bases outside gene matches: 5. CDR1 and CDR2 from the germline V gene are SEHNR and FQNEAQ (reference sequence). This CDR3 is 16 amino acids long. CDR3 region: CASSLVPGQGQETQYF. The CDR3 DNA reads TGTGCCAGCAGCTTAGTCCCGGGACAGGGACAAGAGACCCAGTACTTC.

The J gene is TRBJ2-7, the V gene TRBV28, with D hard to call. The germline V and J ends were trimmed by 4 bases and 1 base, with 11 bases remaining between them. The CDR3 loop spans 14 amino acids. Germline loops: CDR1 MDHEN, CDR2 SYDVKM. The CDR3 region is CASSWVGSSYEQYV. For the CDR3, the DNA is TGTGCCAGCAGTTGGGTGGGTAGTTCCTACGAGCAGTACGTC.

This clonotype was counted only a few times. The chain carries TRBV6-6 and TRBJ2-3, with D unclear. The V gene's germline CDR1 is MNHNY and CDR2 SVGAGI (reference sequence). This CDR3 has 12 amino acids. With 7 bases removed from V and 5 bases from J, the gap between germline ends came to 10 bases. CDR3 DNA: TGTGCCAGCACTTTCACAGAAGATACGCAGTATTTT. Protein product: CASTFTEDTQYF.

This clonotype was detected a few times. An end of the junction differs from the germline gene, which may be a read error. V gene TRBV6-1 combines with J gene TRBJ2-1; TRBD2 might be the D (6 bases). The germline gives CDR1 MNHNS, CDR2 SASEGT. The CDR3 has 13 amino acids. CDR3 sequence reads: CASIGRGYDEQFF. DNA of the CDR3: TGTGCCAGCATCGGGCGGGGCTACGATGAGCAGTTCTTC.

A few counts support this clonotype. The chain carries TRBV2 and TRBJ2-2, with 7 bases identical to TRBD1. Looked up from germline, CDR1 is SNHLY and CDR2 is FYNNEI. The CDR3 has 16 residues. J was trimmed by 0 bases and V by 4 bases; bases with no gene match: 5. CDR3 nucleotide sequence: TGTGCCAGCAGTGTCCTAGGGGGCCCGAACACCGGGGAGCTGTTTTTT. Translated, it gives CASSVLGGPNTGELFF.

The chain has TRBV4-2 and TRBJ2-1, with D perhaps TRBD2 (5 bases). The CDR3 sequence is 17 residues long. The germline CDR1 and CDR2 sequences are LGHNA and YNFKEQ. With 1 base removed from V and 6 bases from J, the gap between germline ends came to 19 bases. The DNA of the CDR3 is TGTGCCAGCAGCCAAGTAGTTCGAGGGTCCGAGACCAATGAGCAGTTCTTC. It is translated as CASSQVVRGSETNEQFF.